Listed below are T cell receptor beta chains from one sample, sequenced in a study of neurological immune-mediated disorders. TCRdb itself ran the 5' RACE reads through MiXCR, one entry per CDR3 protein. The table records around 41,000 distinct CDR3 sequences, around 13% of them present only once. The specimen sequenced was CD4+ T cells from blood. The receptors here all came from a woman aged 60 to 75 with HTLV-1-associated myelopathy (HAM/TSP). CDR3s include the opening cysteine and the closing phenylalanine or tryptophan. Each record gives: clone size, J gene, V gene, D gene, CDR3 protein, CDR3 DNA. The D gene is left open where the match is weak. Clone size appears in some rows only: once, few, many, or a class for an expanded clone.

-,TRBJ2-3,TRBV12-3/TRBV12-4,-,CASSLVGGAYTDTHYF,TGTGCCAGCAGTTTAGTCGGGGGCGCATACACAGATACGCATTATTTT
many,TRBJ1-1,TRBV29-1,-,CSAGTLNTEAFF,TGCAGCGCCGGGACCTTGAACACTGAAGCTTTCTTT
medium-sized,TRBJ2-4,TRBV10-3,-,CAISEGAPDIQYF,TGTGCCATCAGTGAGGGGGCGCCGGACATTCAGTACTTC
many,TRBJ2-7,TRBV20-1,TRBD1,CSAKFDRGMGEQYF,TGCAGTGCTAAATTTGACAGGGGAATGGGGGAGCAGTACTTC
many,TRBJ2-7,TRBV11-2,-,CASSLYPGGVYEQYF,TGTGCCAGCAGCTTATACCCAGGGGGGGTCTACGAGCAGTACTTC
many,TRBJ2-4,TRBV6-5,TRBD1,CASSYGQGGIGAKNIQYF,TGTGCCAGCAGTTACGGACAGGGTGGAATCGGTGCCAAAAACATTCAGTACTTC
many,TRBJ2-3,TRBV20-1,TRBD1,CSARVVGGGTGVTDTQYF,TGCAGTGCTAGAGTGGTTGGCGGGGGGACAGGGGTCACAGATACGCAGTATTTT
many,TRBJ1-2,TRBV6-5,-,CASSYSGDSYGYTF,TGTGCCAGCAGTTACTCGGGAGACAGCTATGGCTACACCTTC
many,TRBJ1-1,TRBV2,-,CASRGRNMNTEAFF,TGTGCCAGCAGGGGACGGAACATGAACACTGAAGCTTTCTTT
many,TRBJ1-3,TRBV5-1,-,CASSLGNSGNTIYF,TGCGCCAGCAGCTTAGGTAACTCTGGAAACACCATATATTTT
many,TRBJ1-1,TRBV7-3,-,CASSLEADTEAFF,TGTGCCAGCAGCTTAGAAGCGGACACTGAAGCTTTCTTT
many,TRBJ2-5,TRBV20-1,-,CSAPGQGGRTQETQYF,TGCAGTGCACCTGGACAGGGAGGGAGGACACAAGAGACCCAGTACTTC
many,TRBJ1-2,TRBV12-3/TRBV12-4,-,CASSRTQRGHGYTF,TGTGCCAGCAGCAGGACACAGCGAGGGCATGGCTACACCTTC
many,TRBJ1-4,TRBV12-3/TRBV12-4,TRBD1,CAGQGEGDEKLFF,TGTGCCGGACAGGGGGAAGGGGATGAAAAACTGTTTTTT
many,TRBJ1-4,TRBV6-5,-,CASSYSNRVTNEKLFF,TGTGCCAGCAGTTACTCGAACAGGGTAACAAATGAAAAACTGTTTTTT
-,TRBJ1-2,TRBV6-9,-,CASIPPGPLHYGYTF,TGTGCCAGCATCCCCCCGGGGCCGTTGCACTATGGCTACACCTTC
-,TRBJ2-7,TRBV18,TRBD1,CASSPPDRALYEQYF,TGTGCCAGCTCACCCCCCGACAGGGCCCTATACGAGCAGTACTTC
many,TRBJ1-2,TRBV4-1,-,CASTLIGALGYGYTF,TGCGCCAGCACTCTTATTGGGGCCCTAGGCTATGGCTACACCTTC
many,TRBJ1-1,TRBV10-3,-,CAIKPGRLNTEAFF,TGTGCCATCAAGCCGGGACGCCTGAACACTGAAGCTTTCTTT
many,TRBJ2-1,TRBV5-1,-,CASSWGPQGGNSYNEQFF,TGCGCCAGCAGCTGGGGGCCACAGGGGGGGAACTCCTACAATGAGCAGTTCTTC
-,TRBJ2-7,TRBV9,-,CASSVDAWGPNEQYF,TGTGCCAGCAGCGTAGATGCGTGGGGGCCGAACGAGCAGTACTTC
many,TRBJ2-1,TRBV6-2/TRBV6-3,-,CASSRTGIYNEQFF,TGTGCCAGCAGTCGGACGGGAATCTACAATGAGCAGTTCTTC
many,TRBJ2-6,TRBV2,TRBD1,CASSGPWTGGSSGANVLTF,TGTGCCAGCAGTGGACCGTGGACAGGGGGGAGCTCTGGGGCCAACGTCCTGACTTTC
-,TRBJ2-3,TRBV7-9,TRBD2,CASSSPTSGDRTDTQYF,TGTGCCAGCAGCTCCCCTACTAGCGGGGATAGAACAGATACGCAGTATTTT
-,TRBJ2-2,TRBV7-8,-,CASSPRDSGNTGELFF,TGTGCCAGCAGCCCCCGTGACAGTGGGAACACCGGGGAGCTGTTTTTT
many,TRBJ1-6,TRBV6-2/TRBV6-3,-,CASSLGRLVNLNSPLHF,TGTGCCAGCAGTCTCGGTAGGCTCGTAAACCTCAATTCACCCCTCCACTTT
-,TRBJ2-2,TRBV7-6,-,CASSFDRDTEAFFGQGTGELFF,-
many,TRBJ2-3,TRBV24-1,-,CATSGSGGNRDTQYF,TGTGCCACCAGTGGATCCGGAGGGAACCGGGATACGCAGTATTTT
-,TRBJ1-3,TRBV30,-,CAWNIGTPGNTIYF,TGTGCCTGGAACATCGGGACCCCAGGGAACACCATATATTTT
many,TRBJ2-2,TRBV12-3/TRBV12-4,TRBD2,CASSLGRRGGSGAGELFF,TGTGCCAGCAGTTTGGGCCGGCGCGGGGGGTCAGGGGCCGGGGAGCTGTTTTTT
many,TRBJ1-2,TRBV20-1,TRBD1,CSARGRDTSGGNYGYTF,TGCAGTGCTAGAGGCCGGGACACTTCAGGGGGAAACTATGGCTACACCTTC
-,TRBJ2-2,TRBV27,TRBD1,CASSPWTGTRTWELFF,TGTGCCAGCAGCCCCTGGACAGGGACGAGGACTTGGGAGCTGTTTTTT
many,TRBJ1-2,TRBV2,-,CASSDNRVGGYTF,TGTGCCAGCAGTGATAACCGGGTTGGGGGCTACACCTTC
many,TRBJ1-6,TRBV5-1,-,CASSLGNQNSPLHF,TGCGCCAGCAGTCTCGGGAACCAAAATTCACCCCTCCACTTT
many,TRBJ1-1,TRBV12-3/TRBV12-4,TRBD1,CASSRQGVGTEAFF,TGTGCCAGCAGTCGACAGGGGGTAGGCACTGAAGCTTTCTTT
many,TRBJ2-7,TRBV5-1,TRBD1,CASSQRTGGYEQYF,TGCGCCAGCAGCCAGCGGACAGGAGGCTACGAGCAGTACTTC
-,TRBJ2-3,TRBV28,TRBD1,CASTPTWTGGADTQYF,TGTGCCAGCACTCCCACATGGACAGGTGGAGCAGATACGCAGTATTTT
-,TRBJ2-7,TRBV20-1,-,CSAETTGYEQYF,TGTAGTGCCGAAACAACAGGGTACGAGCAGTACTTC
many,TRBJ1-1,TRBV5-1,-,CASSLSRVNTEAFF,TGCGCCAGCAGCTTGTCCAGGGTGAACACTGAAGCTTTCTTT
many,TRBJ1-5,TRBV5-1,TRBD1,CASRGARWRQGVFQPQHF,TGCGCCAGCCGGGGGGCGCGGTGGCGGCAGGGGGTGTTTCAGCCCCAGCATTTT
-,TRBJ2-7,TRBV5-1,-,CASSKGIAYEQYF,TGCGCCAGCAGCAAAGGGATAGCCTACGAGCAGTACTTC
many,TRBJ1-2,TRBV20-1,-,CSASRAGVHYGYTF,TGCAGTGCGAGCAGGGCAGGGGTCCACTATGGCTACACCTTC
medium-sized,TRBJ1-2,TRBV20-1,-,CSALGTGEGYGYTF,TGCAGTGCCCTAGGGACGGGGGAAGGCTATGGCTACACCTTC
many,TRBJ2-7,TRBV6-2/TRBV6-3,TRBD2,CASPGGLAGGPYEQYF,TGTGCCAGCCCAGGAGGACTAGCGGGGGGGCCCTACGAGCAGTACTTC
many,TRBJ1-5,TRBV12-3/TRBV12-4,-,CASSSGVGQPQHF,TGTGCCAGCAGTTCAGGGGTGGGGCAGCCCCAGCATTTT
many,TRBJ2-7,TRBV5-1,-,CASSLETGSSYEQYF,TGCGCCAGCAGCTTGGAAACAGGGAGCTCCTACGAGCAGTACTTC
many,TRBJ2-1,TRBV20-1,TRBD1,CSARWDRGYNEQFF,TGCAGTGCTAGATGGGACAGGGGCTACAATGAGCAGTTCTTC
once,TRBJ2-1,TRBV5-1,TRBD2,CASSLASGGYNEQFF,TGCGCCAGCAGCTTGGCCAGCGGGGGGTATAATGAGCAGTTCTTC
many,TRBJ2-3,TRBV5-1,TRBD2,CASSPGLAGFGTDTQYF,TGCGCCAGCAGCCCGGGACTAGCGGGGTTTGGCACAGATACGCAGTATTTT
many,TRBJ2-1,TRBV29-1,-,CSVGAAPYNEQFF,TGCAGCGTTGGTGCAGCCCCTTACAATGAGCAGTTCTTC
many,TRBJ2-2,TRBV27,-,CASSLSRNTGELFF,TGTGCCAGCAGTCTCTCCCGGAACACCGGGGAGCTGTTTTTT
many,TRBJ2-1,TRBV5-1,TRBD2,CASSLGVSGAVKYNEQFF,TGCGCCAGCAGCTTGGGGGTTAGCGGGGCCGTAAAATACAATGAGCAGTTCTTC
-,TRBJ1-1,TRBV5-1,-,CASSWTGGGETEAFF,TGCGCCAGCAGCTGGACCGGGGGGGGCGAGACTGAAGCTTTCTTT
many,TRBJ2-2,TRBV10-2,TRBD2,CASRPGLATGELFF,TGCGCCAGCAGGCCGGGACTAGCTACCGGGGAGCTGTTTTTT